This TCR beta chain was profiled in a study of OX40 agonist ivuxolimab in advanced cancers. In the study overall: Intravenous ivuxolimab was administered to patients every 2 weeks at 0.01 to 10 mg/kg. Participants could have had prior anti-PD-1, anti-PD-L1 or anti-CTLA-4 therapy, and around 40% had some. Three dose-escalation patients had partial responses: one with hepatocellular carcinoma and two with cutaneous melanoma.

Overall study findings and caveats: More expanded clones were found, on average, in CD8+ than in CD4+ T cells.

Concerning this clone itself: As yet, its antigen is unknown.

Trimming at V came to 6 bases and at J to 0 bases, leaving 9 bases not matched to a gene. In germline, CDR1 is KGHSH, CDR2 LQKENI. This CDR3 has 16 residues. Sequenced by immunoSEQ multiplex PCR; TCRdb stores in-frame clones only, minus some. The sample shows 70,000 to 95,000 clones, roughly 90% of them seen only once. This chain joins TRBV18 and TRBJ2-3; the match to TRBD2 covers 7 bases. The source of this sequence is an adult with an advanced solid tumor such as melanoma, head and neck, liver or kidney cancer. The sample in question was CD4+ or CD8+ T cells sorted from blood, obtained in a trial of the OX40 agonist ivuxolimab. CDR3 DNA sequence: TGTGCCAGCTCCGAAAAAGCGGGACTTAGCACAGATACGCAGTATTTT. Amino acid sequence: CASSEKAGLSTDTQYF.